This entry is about one T cell receptor (beta chain). Its antigen is as yet unknown. The data belong to a study of T cell responses to AZD1222 COVID-19 vaccine. The data were produced by immunoSEQ multiplex PCR, yet TCRdb's version contains in-frame clones alone and is incomplete. The sample consists of 95,000 to 150,000 clones, roughly 88% of them appearing once. Per germline, CDR1 KGHSH and CDR2 LQKENI. Germline trimming cut 5 bases from V and 7 bases from J; bases unmatched to any gene: 7. The CDR3 is 13 residues long. Whole-study results and caveats: Researchers report vaccine-associated CD4 TCRs spanning spike, with dominance at 160-218 and 743-854. In the spike-specific TCR repertoire, nearly half reportedly target unmutated variant regions. Donor demographics were predominantly white British with a female majority; clonal diversity may be underestimated.

J is TRBJ1-2 and V is TRBV18; 7 nucleotides line up with TRBD1. The sample in question was peripheral blood, obtained on day 0 of AZD1222 vaccination. This TCR derives from an adult in good health. CDR3 bases: TGTGCCAGCTCATCTGGGACAGTATCTGGCTACACCTTC. Protein product: CASSSGTVSGYTF.